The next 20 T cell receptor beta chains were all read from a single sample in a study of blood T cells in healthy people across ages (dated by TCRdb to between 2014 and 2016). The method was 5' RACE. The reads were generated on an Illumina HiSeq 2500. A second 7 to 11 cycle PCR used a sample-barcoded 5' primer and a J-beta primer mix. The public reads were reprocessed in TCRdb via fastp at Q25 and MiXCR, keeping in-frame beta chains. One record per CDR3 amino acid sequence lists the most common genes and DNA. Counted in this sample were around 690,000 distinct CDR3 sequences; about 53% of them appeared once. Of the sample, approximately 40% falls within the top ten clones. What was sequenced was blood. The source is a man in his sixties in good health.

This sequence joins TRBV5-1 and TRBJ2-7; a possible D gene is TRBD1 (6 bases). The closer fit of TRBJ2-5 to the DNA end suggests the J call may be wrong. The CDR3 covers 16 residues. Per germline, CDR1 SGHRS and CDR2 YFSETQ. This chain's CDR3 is CASSLAVSGERETQYF. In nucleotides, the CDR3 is TGCGCCAGCAGCTTGGCCGTCTCAGGGGAAAGGGAGACCCAGTACTTC.

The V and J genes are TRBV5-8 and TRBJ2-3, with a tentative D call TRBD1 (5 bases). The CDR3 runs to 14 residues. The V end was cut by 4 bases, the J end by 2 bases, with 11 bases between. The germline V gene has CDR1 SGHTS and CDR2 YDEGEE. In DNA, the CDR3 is TGTGCCAGCAGCGCGGACACCTCCACAGATACGCAGTATTTT. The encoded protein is CASSADTSTDTQYF.

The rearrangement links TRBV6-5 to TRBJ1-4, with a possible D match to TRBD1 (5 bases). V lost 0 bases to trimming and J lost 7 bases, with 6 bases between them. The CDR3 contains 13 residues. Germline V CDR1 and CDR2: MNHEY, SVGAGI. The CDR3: CASSYSDSEKLFF. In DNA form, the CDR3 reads TGTGCCAGCAGTTACTCAGACAGTGAAAAACTGTTTTTT.

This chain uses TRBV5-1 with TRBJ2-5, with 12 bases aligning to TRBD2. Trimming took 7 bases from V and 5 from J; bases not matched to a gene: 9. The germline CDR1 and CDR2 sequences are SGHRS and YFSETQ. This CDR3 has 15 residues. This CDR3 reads CASFPTSGGGETQYF. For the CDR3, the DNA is TGCGCCAGCTTCCCGACTAGCGGGGGAGGGGAGACCCAGTACTTC. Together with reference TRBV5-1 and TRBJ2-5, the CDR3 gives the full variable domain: KAGVTQTPRYLIKTRGQQVTLSCSPISGHRSVSWYQQTPGQGLQFLFEYFSETQRNKGNFPGRFSGRQFSNSRSEMNVSTLELGDSALYLCASFPTSGGGETQYFGPGTRLLVL.

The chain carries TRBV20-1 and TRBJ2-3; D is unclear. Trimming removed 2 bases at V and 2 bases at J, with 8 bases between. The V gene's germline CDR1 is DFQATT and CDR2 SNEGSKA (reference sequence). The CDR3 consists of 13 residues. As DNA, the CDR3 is TGCAGTGCTAGACCCACCGCCACAGATACGCAGTATTTT. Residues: CSARPTATDTQYF.

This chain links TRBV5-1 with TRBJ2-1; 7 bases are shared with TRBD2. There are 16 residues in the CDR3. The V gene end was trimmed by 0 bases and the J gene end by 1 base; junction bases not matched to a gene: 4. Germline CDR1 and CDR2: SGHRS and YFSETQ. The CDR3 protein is CASSLEAGTSYNEQFF. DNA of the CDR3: TGCGCCAGCAGCTTGGAAGCGGGGACGTCCTACAATGAGCAGTTCTTC.

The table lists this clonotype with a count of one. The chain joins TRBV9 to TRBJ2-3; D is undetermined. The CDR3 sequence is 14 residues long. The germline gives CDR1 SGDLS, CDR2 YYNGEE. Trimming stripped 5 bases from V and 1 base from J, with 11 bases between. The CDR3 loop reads CASRKGEGTDTQYF. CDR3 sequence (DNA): TGTGCCAGCAGGAAGGGCGAAGGCACAGATACGCAGTATTTT.

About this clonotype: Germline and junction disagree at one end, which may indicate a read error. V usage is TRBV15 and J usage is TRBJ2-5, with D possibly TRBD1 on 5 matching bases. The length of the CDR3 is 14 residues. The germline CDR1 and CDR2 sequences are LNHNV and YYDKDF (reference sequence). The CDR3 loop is CATSRGQIQEAQYF. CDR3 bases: TGTGCCACCAGCAGAGGACAGATCCAAGAGGCCCAGTACTTC.

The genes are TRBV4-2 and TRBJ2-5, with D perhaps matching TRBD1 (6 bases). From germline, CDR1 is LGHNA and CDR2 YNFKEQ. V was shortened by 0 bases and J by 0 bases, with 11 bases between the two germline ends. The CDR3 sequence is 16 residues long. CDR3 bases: TGTGCCAGCAGCCAAGATCTGGGGGCGAACCAAGAGACCCAGTACTTC. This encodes CASSQDLGANQETQYF.

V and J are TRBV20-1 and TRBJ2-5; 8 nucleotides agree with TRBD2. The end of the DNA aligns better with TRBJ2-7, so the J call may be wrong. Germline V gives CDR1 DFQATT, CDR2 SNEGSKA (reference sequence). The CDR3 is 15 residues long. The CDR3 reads CSARDGAAGGYEQYF. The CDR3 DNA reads TGCAGTGCTAGAGATGGGGCGGCGGGGGGATACGAGCAGTACTTC.

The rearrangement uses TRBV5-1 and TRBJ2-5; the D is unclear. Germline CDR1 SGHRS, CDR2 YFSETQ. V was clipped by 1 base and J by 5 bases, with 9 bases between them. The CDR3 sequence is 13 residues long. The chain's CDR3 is CASSLKLRETQYF. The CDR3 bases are TGCGCCAGCAGCTTGAAACTCCGGGAGACCCAGTACTTC.

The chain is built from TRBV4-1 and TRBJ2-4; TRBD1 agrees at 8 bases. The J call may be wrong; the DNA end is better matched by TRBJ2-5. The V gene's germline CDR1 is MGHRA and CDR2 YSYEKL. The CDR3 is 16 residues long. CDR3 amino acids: CASSPLPRGREETQYF. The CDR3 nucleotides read TGCGCCAGCAGCCCCCTCCCCAGGGGGCGTGAGGAGACCCAGTACTTC.

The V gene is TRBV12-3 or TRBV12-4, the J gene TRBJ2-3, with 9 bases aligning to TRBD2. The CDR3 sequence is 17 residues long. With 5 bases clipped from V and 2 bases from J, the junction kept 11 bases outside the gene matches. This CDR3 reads CASSRPGTSYPTDTQYF. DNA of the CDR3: TGTGCCAGCAGTCGTCCTGGGACTAGCTACCCCACAGATACGCAGTATTTT.

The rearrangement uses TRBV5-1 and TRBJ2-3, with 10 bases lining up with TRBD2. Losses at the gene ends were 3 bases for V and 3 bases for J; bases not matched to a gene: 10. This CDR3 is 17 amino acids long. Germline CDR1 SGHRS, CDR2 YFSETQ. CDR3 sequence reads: CASSSRTSGARTDTQYF. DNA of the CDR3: TGCGCCAGCAGCTCCCGGACTAGCGGCGCTAGAACAGATACGCAGTATTTT.

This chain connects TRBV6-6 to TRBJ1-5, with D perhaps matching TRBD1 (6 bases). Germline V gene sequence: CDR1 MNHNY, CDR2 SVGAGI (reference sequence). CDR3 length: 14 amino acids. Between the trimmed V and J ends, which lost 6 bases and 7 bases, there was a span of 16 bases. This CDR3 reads CASSSRQAGQPQHF. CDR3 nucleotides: TGTGCCAGCAGCTCCAGACAGGCGGGACAGCCCCAGCATTTT.

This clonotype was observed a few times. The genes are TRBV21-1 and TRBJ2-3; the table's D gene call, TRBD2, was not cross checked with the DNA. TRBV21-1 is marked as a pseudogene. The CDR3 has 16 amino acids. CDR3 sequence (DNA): TGTGCCAGCAGCAAAGTAGGAGGGCCCCGCACAGATACGCAGTATTTT. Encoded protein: CASSKVGGPRTDTQYF.

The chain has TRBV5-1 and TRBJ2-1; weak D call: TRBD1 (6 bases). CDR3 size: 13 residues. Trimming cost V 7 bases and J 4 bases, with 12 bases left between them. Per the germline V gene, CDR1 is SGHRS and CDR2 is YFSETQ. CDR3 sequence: CASYKQGYNEQFF. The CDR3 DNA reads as TGCGCCAGCTACAAACAGGGATACAATGAGCAGTTCTTC.

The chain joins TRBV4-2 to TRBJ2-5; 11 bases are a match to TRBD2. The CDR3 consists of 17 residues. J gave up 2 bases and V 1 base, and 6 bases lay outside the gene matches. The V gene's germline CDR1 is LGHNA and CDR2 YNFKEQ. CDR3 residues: CASSQVGASGGQETQYF. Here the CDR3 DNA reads TGTGCCAGCAGCCAAGTAGGGGCTAGCGGGGGGCAAGAGACCCAGTACTTC.

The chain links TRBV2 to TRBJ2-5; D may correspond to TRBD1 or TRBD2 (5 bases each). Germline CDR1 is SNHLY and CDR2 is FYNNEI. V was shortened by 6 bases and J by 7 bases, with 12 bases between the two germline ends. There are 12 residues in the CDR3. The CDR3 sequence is CASRGDAWTQYF. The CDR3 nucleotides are TGTGCCAGCAGAGGGGACGCGTGGACCCAGTACTTC.

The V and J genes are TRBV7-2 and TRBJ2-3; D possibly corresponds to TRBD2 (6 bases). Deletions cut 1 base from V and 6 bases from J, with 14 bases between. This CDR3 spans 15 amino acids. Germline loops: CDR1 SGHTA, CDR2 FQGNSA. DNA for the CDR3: TGTGCCAGCAGCTTAGAACGGCGAGGAGGGGATACGCAGTATTTT. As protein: CASSLERRGGDTQYF.